This TCR beta chain was profiled in a study of regulatory T cells in long-lasting Graves disease. Points from the study as a whole: Possibly, too few samples lowered accuracy. Persistent Graves' patients showed less TCR diversity than newly diagnosed patients showed.

This clonotype has ten or more counts. Its antigen is as yet unknown. Time point described: newly diagnosed GD, antithyroid drugs for less than 3 months. Isolated PBMC RNA provided the starting material for the TCR library. The CDR3 is 18 residues long. Trimming stripped 0 bases from V and 0 bases from J, with 15 bases between. Germline V gene lookup returns CDR1 KGHSH and CDR2 LQKENI. The TCR beta library used iRepertoire HTBI primers with Arm-PCR amplification of CDR3. TCRdb reprocessed the multiplex PCR reads with MiXCR, giving one entry per CDR3 protein. Of 560,000 or so distinct CDR3 sequences listed, about 16% are singletons. The same sample was also studied in work on T cells in Graves' hyperthyroidism and ophthalmopathy. Turning to that study: First-round RT-PCR with HTBI primers amplified the TCR CDR3 region.

This sample comprised peripheral blood mononuclear cells (PBMCs), obtained at new diagnosis, from a patient treated with antithyroid drugs. The V call is TRBV18, the J call TRBJ2-1; no reliable D call. The receptor comes from a man aged 18 to 35 with Graves disease. The CDR3 loop reads CASSPPPRVWSSYNEQFF. As DNA, the CDR3 is TGTGCCAGCTCACCACCACCTCGCGTCTGGAGCTCCTACAATGAGCAGTTCTTC. Drawing the rest from reference TRBV18 and TRBJ2-1, the complete variable domain is NAGVMQNPRHLVRRRGQEARLRCSPMKGHSHVYWYRQLPEEGLKFMVYLQKENIIDESGMPKERFSAEFPKEGPSILRIQQVVRGDSAAYFCASSPPPRVWSSYNEQFFGPGTRLTVL.